This T cell receptor beta chain was documented in a study of blood T cell repertoires in COVID-19. With respect to this clone: The junction departs from germline at one end; a sequencing error may be responsible.

TCRdb keeps only in-frame clones here, not all; method: immunoSEQ multiplex PCR. The sample holds tens of thousands of clones; 70% to 90% are singletons and the top ten take approximately 32%. The CDR3 covers 13 residues. Germline CDR1 LNHDA, CDR2 SQIVND (reference sequence). This TCR was recovered from a woman aged 80 or over with COVID-19, enrolled during active disease. The J gene is TRBJ2-3, the V gene TRBV19, with TRBD2 matching 8 bases. Source material: peripheral blood. This CDR3 is CASSIDGLAHQFF. Here the CDR3 DNA reads TGTGCCAGTAGTATAGATGGACTAGCTCACCAGTTTTTT.